Shown below are 22 T cell receptor beta chains from a single sample sequenced in a study of cytomegalovirus exposure and HLA in healthy donors. The primer mix had 60 Vbeta and 13 Jbeta primers. Sequenced by immunoSEQ multiplex PCR; TCRdb stores in-frame clones only, minus some. The sample shows under 200,000 clones, approximately 80% of them seen only once. The material sequenced was PBMCs. The receptors stem from a woman aged 40 to 50 in good health and CMV-seropositive.

This clone was picked up one time. The chain employs TRBV7-6 and TRBJ2-5; 7 bases agree with TRBD2. The trim removed 3 bases at V and 5 bases at J, leaving 9 bases unmatched. Germline lookup yields CDR1 SGHVS and CDR2 FNYEAQ. This CDR3 region has 15 residues. DNA of the CDR3: TGTGCCAGCAGCTTGTCGCGGGGGTTTTGGGAGACCCAGTACTTC. This sequence encodes CASSLSRGFWETQYF.

The rearrangement uses TRBV12-5 and TRBJ2-5; 10 bases line up with TRBD2. V dropped 3 bases and J dropped 5; count of bases not matched to a gene: 6. The CDR3 has 15 residues. Looked up from germline, CDR1 is LGHNT and CDR2 is FRNRAP. The CDR3 spells CASGLRLAGVETQYF. CDR3 sequence (DNA): TGTGCTAGTGGTTTAAGGCTAGCGGGAGTGGAGACCCAGTACTTC.

This clone showed up just a few times. The chain links TRBV5-1 to TRBJ1-4; D gene uncertain. The germline CDR1 and CDR2 sequences are SGHRS and YFSETQ. The CDR3 length is 15 residues. Trimming removed 0 bases at V and 4 bases at J, with 10 bases between. The CDR3 region is CASSLARQNNEKLFF. The CDR3 bases are TGCGCCAGCAGCTTGGCCAGGCAGAATAATGAAAAACTGTTTTTT.

The chain carries TRBV30 and TRBJ2-1, with 14 bases identical to TRBD2. V dropped 8 bases and J dropped 3; count of bases not matched to a gene: 12. CDR1 is GTSNPN, CDR2 SVGIG, per germline (reference sequence). CDR3 length: 17 amino acids. The CDR3 protein is CAGTGTSGSHYYNEQFF. The CDR3 nucleotides read TGTGCCGGGACCGGGACTAGCGGGAGTCATTACTACAATGAGCAGTTCTTC.

This chain joins TRBV19 and TRBJ2-1; 7 nucleotides match TRBD2. J was trimmed by 6 bases and V by 5 bases; bases with no gene match: 4. Germline V gene sequence: CDR1 LNHDA, CDR2 SQIVND (reference sequence). The CDR3 extends over 13 amino acids. CDR3 region: CASSRGEVNEQFF. The CDR3 DNA is TGTGCCAGTAGTCGGGGGGAGGTCAATGAGCAGTTCTTC.

This chain links TRBV4-2 with TRBJ2-5; D gene unclear. This CDR3 comprises 16 residues. Trimming took 0 bases from V and 1 from J, leaving 12 bases between them. Germline V gene lookup returns CDR1 LGHNA and CDR2 YNFKEQ. This chain's CDR3 is CASSQDSTTVQETQYF. As DNA, the CDR3 is TGTGCCAGCAGCCAAGATTCGACAACAGTCCAAGAGACCCAGTACTTC.

Written as DNA, the CDR3 is TGTGCCAGCAGCCAAGGCGATCGGGAGCTGTTTTTT. Translation gives CASSQGDRELFF. The chain carries TRBV14 and TRBJ2-2; D gene unclear. The CDR3 covers 12 residues. In germline, CDR1 is SGHDN, CDR2 FVKESK. V was shortened by 1 base and J by 9 bases, with 6 bases between the two germline ends.

The chain joins TRBV13 to TRBJ2-5, with D possibly matching TRBD2 (6 bases). The J call may be incorrect, as the DNA end agrees better with TRBJ2-7. The CDR3 sequence is 13 residues long. Per the germline V gene, CDR1 is PRHDT and CDR2 is FYEKMQ (reference sequence). CDR3 sequence: CASSGISGYEQYF. For the CDR3, the DNA is TGTGCCAGCAGCGGGATTAGCGGCTACGAGCAGTACTTC.

The chain carries TRBV18 and TRBJ1-2; perhaps TRBD1 as D (5 bases). Trimming stripped 7 bases from V and 2 bases from J, with 14 bases between. This CDR3 is 14 amino acids long. The germline V gene has CDR1 KGHSH and CDR2 LQKENI. The CDR3 sequence: CASFSGRGNYGYTF. The CDR3 nucleotides are TGTGCCAGCTTCTCGGGACGGGGGAACTATGGCTACACCTTC.

CDR3 sequence (DNA): TGTGCCAGCAGCTTAGGCGGAGGGCACCACAGTCCCCAGCATTTT. This translates into CASSLGGGHHSPQHF. The chain carries TRBV7-2 and TRBJ1-5; D is ambiguous. V lost 1 base to trimming and J lost 10 bases, with 17 bases between them. There are 15 residues in the CDR3. Germline V gives CDR1 SGHTA, CDR2 FQGNSA.

The CDR3 sequence: CASRFSGKLFF. CDR3 coding DNA: TGTGCAAGTCGCTTTAGTGGAAAACTGTTTTTT. The chain links TRBV12-2 to TRBJ1-4. TRBV12-2 is assigned pseudogene status. The CDR3 runs to 11 residues.

The rearrangement uses TRBV6-6 and TRBJ1-5, with 7 bases identical to TRBD1. V was clipped by 5 bases and J by 7 bases; unmatched bases: 8. The CDR3 is 14 amino acids. The germline CDR1 and CDR2 sequences are MNHNY and SVGAGI (reference sequence). As DNA, the CDR3 is TGTGCCAGCAGTGACCATCAGGGACAGCAGCCCCAGCATTTT. It yields the protein CASSDHQGQQPQHF.

The genes are TRBV9 and TRBJ2-1; weak D call: TRBD2 (6 bases). CDR1 is SGDLS, CDR2 YYNGEE, per germline. CDR3 size: 18 residues. V gave up 3 bases and J gave up 3 bases, with 22 bases separating them. The CDR3 bases are TGTGCCAGCAGCGCATTGGGACTTCTAGGAAACGTCTACAATGAGCAGTTCTTC. It is translated as CASSALGLLGNVYNEQFF.

The chain couples TRBV7-9 to TRBJ1-3, with D unresolved. This CDR3 has 16 amino acids. CDR1 is SEHNR, CDR2 FQNEAQ, per germline (reference sequence). Trimming pared 4 bases from V and 0 bases from J, leaving 13 bases between. As DNA, the CDR3 is TGTGCCAGCAGCTCATCCCTAACTATCTCTGGAAACACCATATATTTT. Its protein is CASSSSLTISGNTIYF.

The chain is built from TRBV28 and TRBJ2-5, with TRBD2 as a possible D gene (5 bases). This CDR3 is built from 14 residues. V was trimmed by 5 bases and J by 2 bases, leaving 12 bases between them. The germline V gene has CDR1 MDHEN and CDR2 SYDVKM. This CDR3 is CASSPSRLQETQYF. The CDR3 region has the DNA TGTGCCAGCAGTCCCAGCAGACTACAAGAGACCCAGTACTTC.

J is TRBJ1-6 and V is TRBV7-2; TRBD1 might be the D (5 bases). This CDR3 contains 15 residues. Trimming shortened V by 5 bases and J by 8 bases, and 16 bases separated the two germline ends. Germline assignment: CDR1 SGHTA and CDR2 FQGNSA. For the CDR3, the DNA is TGTGCCAGCAGCCAATCGGACGGCAGGGATTCACCCCTCCACTTT. Translation: CASSQSDGRDSPLHF.

The chain carries TRBV7-9 and TRBJ1-5, with 9 bases identical to TRBD1. The V segment lost 3 bases and the J segment 3 bases; nucleotides outside the gene matches: 9. Germline assignment: CDR1 SEHNR and CDR2 FQNEAQ (reference sequence). CDR3 size: 17 residues. CDR3 sequence reads: CASSLGRDRDHNQPQHF. The CDR3 DNA reads as TGTGCCAGCAGCTTGGGAAGGGACAGGGATCACAATCAGCCCCAGCATTTT.

The V call is TRBV7-9, the J call TRBJ1-2; maybe TRBD1 (5 bases). CDR3 size: 12 residues. Germline V lookup: CDR1 SEHNR, CDR2 FQNEAQ (reference sequence). With 3 bases removed from V and 5 bases from J, the gap between germline ends came to 7 bases. CDR3 sequence reads: CASSFDSYGYTF. The CDR3 nucleotides are TGTGCCAGCAGCTTTGACAGTTATGGCTACACCTTC.

Comment on this clone: The sample contains more than one DNA sequence encoding this CDR3. The chain is built from TRBV7-8 and TRBJ1-5, with 8 bases that match TRBD1. Germline V gene sequence: CDR1 SGHVS, CDR2 FQNEAQ. The CDR3 has 15 residues. Trimming removed 5 bases from V and 1 base from J; junction bases left unmatched: 4. CDR3 in DNA: TGTGCCAGCAGCCAAACAGGGGGGAGCAATCAGCCCCAGCATTTT. It yields the protein CASSQTGGSNQPQHF.

The sample holds one count of this clone. This chain connects TRBV10-3 to TRBJ2-7, with D unclear. The germline V and J ends were trimmed by 11 bases and 4 bases, with 18 bases remaining between them. The germline gives CDR1 ENHRY, CDR2 SYGVKD. The CDR3 has 13 residues. CDR3 sequence (DNA): TGTGCCGTCTCTTCCTCGGGTCGGTACGAGCAGTACTTC. The encoded protein is CAVSSSGRYEQYF.

The CDR3 DNA reads TGTGCCAGCAGTCAGCCGGGACAGGGTTTAGGTGAAGCTTTCTTT. Translating gives CASSQPGQGLGEAFF. The V call is TRBV6-5, the J call TRBJ1-1; 9 nucleotides agree with TRBD1. The germline V gene has CDR1 MNHEY and CDR2 SVGAGI. V was pared by 5 bases and J by 7 bases, with 11 bases of the junction left unmatched. This CDR3 is 15 amino acids long.

The chain has TRBV28 and TRBJ1-4; D unclear. V lost 6 bases to trimming and J lost 0 bases, with 11 bases between them. This CDR3 comprises 15 residues. Germline V lookup: CDR1 MDHEN, CDR2 SYDVKM. The DNA for the CDR3 is TGTGCCAGCAGCTCCTCAGTAACAACTAATGAAAAACTGTTTTTT. Protein sequence: CASSSSVTTNEKLFF.